This is a list of T cell receptor beta chains from one sample in a study of blood T cell repertoires in COVID-19. Only in-frame clones appear in the TCRdb table, and some are missing; sequencing was by immunoSEQ multiplex PCR. The data show over 200,000 clones, with roughly nine tenths seen just once and approximately 2.8% held by the top ten. Sequenced material: PBMCs or T cells enriched from blood (not recorded which). Receptors originate from a woman between 45 and 60 years old in a cohort exposed to, infected with or recovered from COVID-19 (not recorded which). CDR3s include the opening cysteine and the closing phenylalanine or tryptophan. The D gene is left open where the match is weak. Rows may omit the clone size; those that give it use once, few, many or a size class.

D gene,clone size,J gene,V gene,CDR3 protein,CDR3 DNA
TRBD2,.,TRBJ2-1,TRBV10-2,CASSVSGASYNEQFF,TGCGCCAGCAGTGTTAGCGGGGCCTCCTACAATGAGCAGTTCTTC
.,.,TRBJ2-7,TRBV3-1/TRBV3-2,CASSWIIRGHPSSYEQYF,TGTGCCAGCAGCTGGATTATTCGTGGACACCCAAGCTCCTACGAGCAGTACTTC
TRBD1,.,TRBJ1-3,TRBV28,CASTSTGTGNTIYF,TGTGCCAGCACCTCGACAGGGACTGGAAACACCATATATTTT
TRBD1,.,TRBJ2-2,TRBV7-2,CASSRTQGANGELFF,TGTGCCAGCAGCCGCACACAGGGGGCGAACGGGGAGCTGTTTTTT
TRBD1,few,TRBJ1-1,TRBV5-6,CASSLVWRGPEAFF,TGTGCCAGCAGCTTGGTATGGAGGGGGCCTGAAGCTTTCTTT
TRBD2,few,TRBJ2-3,TRBV7-8,CASSLTNAGRADTQYF,TGTGCCAGCAGCTTGACAAACGCTGGGAGGGCAGATACGCAGTATTTT
TRBD1,.,TRBJ1-2,TRBV19,CASHGTAYYYGYTF,TGTGCCAGTCACGGGACAGCCTATTACTATGGCTACACCTTC
TRBD1,.,TRBJ2-7,TRBV7-2,CASSEGTGRLKQYF,TGTGCCAGCAGCGAAGGGACAGGCCGGTTAAAGCAGTACTTC
.,.,TRBJ1-2,TRBV5-1,CASSLAANYGYTF,TGCGCCAGCAGCTTGGCCGCTAACTATGGCTACACCTTC
.,.,TRBJ2-5,TRBV5-1,CASSFRETQYF,TGCGCCAGCAGCTTCCGAGAGACCCAGTACTTC
TRBD2,.,TRBJ2-7,TRBV2,CASNGGLVGEQYF,TGTGCCAGCAATGGGGGACTAGTAGGTGAGCAGTACTTC
TRBD2,.,TRBJ2-7,TRBV19,CASSKHQRGVLPPEEQYF,TGTGCCAGTAGTAAGCACCAGCGGGGGGTCCTTCCTCCTGAGGAGCAGTACTTC
.,.,TRBJ2-5,TRBV12-3/TRBV12-4,CASSRQEQETQYF,TGTGCCAGCAGCCGTCAGGAACAAGAGACCCAGTACTTC
TRBD1,.,TRBJ1-4,TRBV11-2,CASSLATGGAGEKLFF,TGTGCCAGCAGCTTAGCTACAGGGGGCGCAGGGGAAAAACTGTTTTTT
.,.,TRBJ2-7,TRBV28,CASSPGRDPYEQYF,TGTGCCAGCAGCCCCGGCAGGGATCCCTACGAGCAGTACTTC
TRBD2,.,TRBJ2-2,TRBV7-9,CASSRFRTSGGPGAGELFF,TGTGCCAGCAGCCGATTTCGGACTAGCGGGGGGCCGGGGGCCGGGGAGCTGTTTTTT
.,once,TRBJ2-3,TRBV4-3,CASSQAAGLANTDTQYF,TGCGCCAGCAGCCAAGCCGCGGGTTTAGCCAACACAGATACGCAGTATTTT
.,.,TRBJ1-4,TRBV4-2,CASSQVRDFEKLFF,TGTGCCAGCAGCCAAGTCAGGGATTTTGAAAAACTGTTTTTT
.,.,TRBJ2-5,TRBV5-4,CASSLRGAETQYF,TGTGCCAGCAGCTTGCGGGGGGCGGAGACCCAGTACTTC
TRBD1,.,TRBJ1-5,TRBV12-3/TRBV12-4,CASSQGEEQPQHF,TGTGCCAGCAGTCAGGGGGAGGAACAGCCCCAGCATTTT
TRBD1,.,TRBJ1-2,TRBV5-1,CASSLAAGGSVGYTF,TGCGCCAGCAGCTTGGCTGCAGGGGGCTCGGTTGGCTACACCTTC
.,.,TRBJ2-3,TRBV2,CASNRGMGTDTQYF,TGTGCCAGCAATAGGGGAATGGGTACAGATACGCAGTATTTT
TRBD2,.,TRBJ2-3,TRBV2,CASTGGWTDTQYF,TGTGCCAGCACCGGGGGGTGGACAGATACGCAGTATTTT
TRBD1,.,TRBJ1-4,TRBV9,CASSARQGPNEKLFF,TGTGCCAGCAGCGCCCGACAGGGACCTAATGAAAAACTGTTTTTT
TRBD1,.,TRBJ2-3,TRBV28,CASSVTGQGTDTQYF,TGTGCCAGCAGTGTTACGGGACAGGGCACAGATACGCAGTATTTT
TRBD1,.,TRBJ1-1,TRBV9,CASSEPGTANTEAFF,TGTGCCAGCAGCGAACCTGGGACAGCCAACACTGAAGCTTTCTTT
.,.,TRBJ2-5,TRBV7-2,CASSLVAYQETQYF,TGTGCCAGCAGCTTAGTGGCCTACCAAGAGACCCAGTACTTC
.,once,TRBJ1-1,TRBV19,CASRAREDTEAFF,TGTGCCAGTAGGGCCAGGGAGGACACTGAAGCTTTCTTT
.,.,TRBJ1-1,TRBV28,CASSVSAADEAFF,TGTGCCAGCAGCGTCAGCGCCGCCGATGAAGCTTTCTTT
TRBD1,.,TRBJ1-6,TRBV19,CASSITGVSSYNSPLHF,TGTGCCAGTAGTATAACAGGGGTGAGCTCCTATAATTCACCCCTCCACTTT
.,.,TRBJ1-1,TRBV15,CATSRQINTEAFF,TGTGCCACCAGCAGACAGATTAACACTGAAGCTTTCTTT
.,.,TRBJ2-6,TRBV5-1,CASSPRAGANVLTF,TGCGCCAGCAGCCCGAGAGCGGGGGCCAACGTCCTGACTTTC
.,.,TRBJ2-5,TRBV5-1,CASSNDWGGETQYF,TGCGCCAGCAGCAACGACTGGGGAGGTGAGACCCAGTACTTC
.,.,TRBJ2-5,TRBV6-5,CASSPKETQYF,TGTGCCAGCAGTCCCAAAGAGACCCAGTACTTC
TRBD1,.,TRBJ1-1,TRBV2,CASNWARTGGAGTEAFF,TGTGCCAGCAACTGGGCAAGGACAGGGGGCGCAGGCACTGAAGCTTTCTTT
TRBD1,.,TRBJ1-1,TRBV7-3,CASSSTGGHMNTEAFF,TGTGCCAGCAGCTCGACAGGGGGCCATATGAACACTGAAGCTTTCTTT
TRBD1,.,TRBJ1-1,TRBV6-1,CASSEARTGGEAFF,TGTGCCAGCAGTGAAGCCCGAACAGGGGGAGAAGCTTTCTTT
TRBD2,.,TRBJ2-1,TRBV7-2,CASSLLAGGNNEQFF,TGTGCCAGCAGCTTACTAGCGGGGGGAAACAATGAGCAGTTCTTC
TRBD1,.,TRBJ2-2,TRBV5-1,CASSSRTGMSTGELFF,TGCGCCAGCAGCTCACGGACAGGGATGTCCACCGGGGAGCTGTTTTTT
.,.,TRBJ2-2,TRBV9,CASSVGRGLKNTGELFF,TGTGCCAGCAGCGTAGGTCGGGGATTAAAGAACACCGGGGAGCTGTTTTTT
TRBD1,.,TRBJ2-2,TRBV28,CASSLRIRGSNTGELFF,TGTGCCAGCAGTTTACGCATCAGGGGGTCGAACACCGGGGAGCTGTTTTTT